This T cell receptor beta chain originates from a study of cytomegalovirus exposure and HLA in healthy donors. Overall study results and limits: Later analysis placed DRB1 highest and HLA-C lowest in TCR association rates, which differed by HLA locus.

Germline CDR1 SEHNR, CDR2 FQNEAQ (reference sequence). The CDR3 covers 16 residues. Turning to this clone: Its matching antigen is unknown. At one end, the junction sequence differs from germline, possibly due to a read error.

The primer mix had 60 Vbeta and 13 Jbeta primers. Profiled with immunoSEQ multiplex PCR; TCRdb holds only in-frame clones, not every one. The sample holds tens of thousands of clones; more than 70% are singletons and the top ten take approximately 9.8%. The rearrangement links TRBV7-9 to TRBJ1-2; 8 positions match TRBD1. The TCR sequence derives from a man aged 35 to 55 in good health and CMV-seronegative. Sequenced input: PBMCs. The CDR3 loop reads CSSSNGTGIWESGYTF. CDR3 nucleotides: TGTTCCAGCAGCAATGGGACAGGCATTTGGGAGAGTGGCTACACCTTC. The variable domain in full, completed from reference TRBV7-9 and TRBJ1-2, reads DTGVSQNPRHKITKRGQNVTFRCDPISEHNRLYWYRQTLGQGPEFLTYFQNEAQLEKSRLLSDRFSAERPKGSFSTLEIQRTEQGDSAMYLCSSSNGTGIWESGYTFGSGTRLTVV.